What follows are 23 T cell receptor beta chains derived from one specimen sequenced in a study of beta chain features in type 1 diabetes (dated by TCRdb to 2017 to 2018). Preparation of the library involved the immunoSEQ multiplex PCR assay. The High Capacity cDNA Reverse Transcription Kit was used to reverse transcribe all of the isolated RNA, meaning that expressed TCRB transcripts were what got sequenced. Held by TCRdb, this immuneACCESS table contains in-frame sequences only and omits some clones. Under half of the omission traces to an unresolved V gene where checked; the cause of the rest is unknown. This sample comprises about 19,000 clones, around 46% of them detected only once. The top ten hold approximately 0.42% of the sample. Input material: stem cell memory CD4+ T cells from blood. The sample's cell subset or site, from its label and the paper: stem cell-like memory CD4+ T cells. The receptors shown here come from a young man in good health.

This chain joins TRBV7-2 and TRBJ2-5, with a possible D match to TRBD2 (7 bases). V lost 6 bases, J lost 1 base, and 18 bases lay in between. This CDR3 has 16 residues. Germline V gene data show CDR1 as SGHTA and CDR2 as FQGNSA. The CDR3 DNA follows: TGTGCCAGCAGTTTTCAGGGAGGGGGTAGCCAAGAGACCCAGTACTTC. Its protein is CASSFQGGGSQETQYF.

This CDR3 reads CASSLTDQETQYF. CDR3 nucleotides: TGTGCCAGCAGCTTAACTGATCAAGAGACCCAGTACTTC. The rearrangement uses TRBV7-7 and TRBJ2-5, with unresolved D. The germline V gene encodes CDR1 SSHAT and CDR2 FNYEAQ (reference sequence). The CDR3 has 13 residues. V was trimmed by 2 bases and J by 2 bases, leaving 6 bases between them. Using reference TRBV7-7 and TRBJ2-5 for the parts outside the CDR3, the full variable domain is GAGVSQSPRYKVTKRGQDVTLRCDPISSHATLYWYQQALGQGPEFLTYFNYEAQPDKSGLPSDRFSAERPEGSISTLTIQRTEQRDSAMYRCASSLTDQETQYFGPGTRLLVL.

V and J are TRBV19 and TRBJ1-6; D is unresolved. Trimming removed 5 bases from V and 0 bases from J, with 11 bases in between. The germline CDR1 and CDR2 sequences are LNHDA and SQIVND (reference sequence). This CDR3 comprises 16 residues. CDR3 in DNA: TGTGCCAGTAGTTCGACTTTTAGCTCCTATAATTCACCCCTCCACTTT. Translation: CASSSTFSSYNSPLHF.

The chain recombines TRBV15 with TRBJ2-3; D gene uncertain. Germline V lookup: CDR1 LNHNV, CDR2 YYDKDF (reference sequence). The CDR3 extends over 12 amino acids. V lost 5 bases, J lost 5 bases, and 8 bases lay in between. The CDR3 bases are TGTGCCACCAGCCCCAGACTAGATACGCAGTATTTT. Protein: CATSPRLDTQYF.

The chain recombines TRBV2 with TRBJ2-5, with D tentatively TRBD2 (7 bases). The ends were cut back, 10 bases at V and 2 bases at J, with 20 bases in the middle. The CDR3 consists of 15 residues. Germline assignment: CDR1 SNHLY and CDR2 FYNNEI. CDR3 in DNA: TGTGCCAACGGGGGGCCGGGACTAAATCAAGAGACCCAGTACTTC. Its translation: CANGGPGLNQETQYF.

The V and J genes are TRBV7-9 and TRBJ1-2; 8 nucleotides match TRBD1. The V gene end was trimmed by 0 bases and the J gene end by 6 bases; junction bases not matched to a gene: 3. CDR1 and CDR2 from the germline V gene are SEHNR and FQNEAQ (reference sequence). The CDR3 is 14 amino acids. The CDR3 protein is CASSLAGQENGYTF. The CDR3 DNA reads TGTGCCAGCAGCTTAGCGGGACAGGAGAATGGCTACACCTTC.

This clone has more than one count but fewer than ten. The gene calls are TRBV7-9 and TRBJ1-1, with 7 bases matching TRBD1. The CDR3 totals 14 residues. Germline V gene sequence: CDR1 SEHNR, CDR2 FQNEAQ (reference sequence). J gave up 1 base and V 5 bases, and 4 bases lay outside the gene matches. CDR3 sequence (DNA): TGTGCCAGCAGCGCCCGGACAGGGAACACTGAAGCTTTCTTT. Encoded protein: CASSARTGNTEAFF.

In this sample, this clone turned up a few times. J is TRBJ2-2 and V is TRBV5-6; TRBD2 agrees at 10 bases. CDR1 and CDR2 from the germline V gene are SGHDT and YYEEEE. The V gene end was trimmed by 2 bases and the J gene end by 4 bases; junction bases not matched to a gene: 5. The CDR3 runs to 16 residues. Here the CDR3 reads CASSFTSGVGTGELFF. The DNA of the CDR3 is TGTGCCAGCAGCTTTACTAGCGGGGTTGGCACCGGGGAGCTGTTTTTT.

This chain links TRBV28 with TRBJ2-7, with D tentatively TRBD1 (5 bases). This CDR3 is built from 11 residues. Germline V gene sequence: CDR1 MDHEN, CDR2 SYDVKM. Trimming stripped 4 bases from V and 4 bases from J, with 5 bases between. The CDR3 sequence: CASSYRYEQYF. The CDR3 nucleotides read TGTGCCAGCAGTTACAGGTACGAGCAGTACTTC.

This chain links TRBV28 with TRBJ1-1; the D gene is possibly TRBD1 (5 bases). The length of the CDR3 is 13 residues. Germline CDR1 MDHEN, CDR2 SYDVKM. V lost 11 bases, J lost 0 bases, and 13 bases lay in between. Here the CDR3 reads CAAHRQMNTEAFF. In nucleotides, the CDR3 is TGTGCCGCCCACAGGCAGATGAACACTGAAGCTTTCTTT.

This rearrangement joins TRBV7-2 to TRBJ1-4, with D hard to call. Germline CDR1 is SGHTA and CDR2 is FQGNSA. The germline V and J ends were trimmed by 1 base and 1 base, with 7 bases remaining between them. The CDR3 sequence is 15 residues long. The CDR3 reads CASSLVPVTNEKLFF. Written as DNA, the CDR3 is TGTGCCAGCAGCTTAGTTCCGGTAACTAATGAAAAACTGTTTTTT. The entire variable domain, with the rest obtained from reference TRBV7-2 and TRBJ1-4, is as follows: GAGVSQSPSNKVTEKGKDVELRCDPISGHTALYWYRQSLGQGLEFLIYFQGNSAPDKSGLPSDRFSAERTGGSVSTLTIQRTQQEDSAVYLCASSLVPVTNEKLFFGSGTQLSVL.

The V and J genes are TRBV9 and TRBJ2-2, with D possibly TRBD1 on 6 matching bases. V was shortened by 0 bases and J by 5 bases, with 11 bases between the two germline ends. There are 15 residues in the CDR3. The germline V gene has CDR1 SGDLS and CDR2 YYNGEE. As DNA, the CDR3 is TGTGCCAGCAGCGTAGGAGGGACACCTACCGGGGAGCTGTTTTTT. Translated, it gives CASSVGGTPTGELFF.

The chain employs TRBV6-5 and TRBJ1-5; 9 nucleotides line up with TRBD1. CDR1 and CDR2 (germline): MNHEY, SVGAGI. Trimming removed 5 bases from V and 6 bases from J; junction bases left unmatched: 8. The CDR3 spans 15 residues. The CDR3 DNA follows: TGTGCCAGCAGTCCGGGACAGGGTTCTTTTCAGCCCCAGCATTTT. As protein: CASSPGQGSFQPQHF.

This rearrangement joins TRBV20-1 to TRBJ2-1, with D tentatively TRBD2 (6 bases). The V end was cut by 3 bases, the J end by 12 bases, with 12 bases between. The CDR3 covers 11 residues. The V gene's germline CDR1 is DFQATT and CDR2 SNEGSKA (reference sequence). The CDR3 sequence is CSASPVRGQFF. For the CDR3, the DNA is TGCAGTGCTAGCCCGGTGCGGGGGCAGTTCTTC.

This clone has only a few counts. The rearrangement joins TRBV28 to TRBJ2-1; 10 bases match TRBD2. With V trimmed by 1 base and J by 4 bases, 7 bases remained unmatched. Per the germline V gene, CDR1 is MDHEN and CDR2 is SYDVKM. The CDR3 extends over 17 amino acids. DNA of the CDR3: TGTGCCAGCAGTTTATTTTTAGCGGGAGGCACTTACAATGAGCAGTTCTTC. Amino acid sequence: CASSLFLAGGTYNEQFF. The full variable domain, in which reference TRBV28 and TRBJ2-1 provide the parts outside the CDR3, is DVKVTQSSRYLVKRTGEKVFLECVQDMDHENMFWYRQDPGLGLRLIYFSYDVKMKEKGDIPEGYSVSREKKERFSLILESASTNQTSMYLCASSLFLAGGTYNEQFFGPGTRLTVL.

This clone was recorded a few times. V and J are TRBV29-1 and TRBJ2-1; TRBD2 agrees at 11 bases. CDR1 SQVTM and CDR2 ANQGSEA come from the germline V gene. The CDR3 covers 15 residues. V lost 5 bases, J lost 7 bases, and 10 bases stayed unmatched. The CDR3 loop reads CSVRPSGRNSNEQFF. The CDR3 DNA reads as TGCAGCGTTCGGCCTAGCGGGAGGAATTCAAATGAGCAGTTCTTC.

V is TRBV6-6 and J is TRBJ2-5, with 11 positions matching TRBD2. With V trimmed by 0 bases and J by 3 bases, 3 bases remained unmatched. The CDR3 has 16 amino acids. Germline V gives CDR1 MNHNY, CDR2 SVGAGI (reference sequence). CDR3 region: CASSYSTLAGEETQYF. CDR3 in DNA: TGTGCCAGCAGTTACTCGACACTAGCGGGAGAAGAGACCCAGTACTTC.

In its sample, this clone was seen once. V usage is TRBV5-4 and J usage is TRBJ1-3, with 7 bases matching TRBD1. Trimming cost V 5 bases and J 0 bases; bases outside gene matches: 5. The CDR3 sequence is 15 residues long. Per germline, CDR1 SGHNT and CDR2 YYREEE (reference sequence). The CDR3 region is CASRGDRDSGNTIYF. The CDR3 nucleotides read TGTGCCAGCAGGGGCGACAGGGACTCTGGAAACACCATATATTTT.

The chain carries TRBV19 and TRBJ1-1; 7 bases match TRBD1. V lost 7 bases, J lost 6 bases, and 11 bases stayed unmatched. This CDR3 has 14 amino acids. Germline lookup yields CDR1 LNHDA and CDR2 SQIVND (reference sequence). CDR3 loop: CASTPQGELAEAFF. The DNA for the CDR3 is TGTGCCAGTACCCCCCAGGGGGAATTGGCTGAAGCTTTCTTT.

This sequence joins TRBV7-3 and TRBJ1-1; TRBD1 might be the D (5 bases). The CDR3 covers 14 residues. Germline V gene sequence: CDR1 SGHTA, CDR2 FQGTGA. V was shortened by 5 bases and J by 4 bases, with 14 bases between the two germline ends. The chain's CDR3 is CASSAQGSGTEAFF. CDR3 nucleotide sequence: TGTGCCAGCAGCGCCCAGGGTTCGGGCACTGAAGCTTTCTTT.

The chain combines TRBV5-1 with TRBJ2-5, with 7 positions matching TRBD1. Germline V lookup: CDR1 SGHRS, CDR2 YFSETQ. The CDR3 is 15 residues long. V dropped 3 bases and J dropped 2; count of bases not matched to a gene: 7. The CDR3 loop reads CASSSSRTGQETQYF. CDR3 DNA: TGCGCCAGCAGCTCTTCGAGGACAGGACAAGAGACCCAGTACTTC.

This clone was detected a few times. The CDR3 sequence is CASMRGIEQYF. The CDR3 bases are TGTGCCAGCATGAGGGGGATCGAGCAGTACTTC. This chain joins TRBV6-5 and TRBJ2-7; perhaps TRBD1 as D (6 bases). V lost 7 bases and J 6 bases, leaving 10 bases between the germline ends. The germline gives CDR1 MNHEY, CDR2 SVGAGI. The CDR3 is made up of 11 amino acids.

This sequence joins TRBV18 and TRBJ2-2; 9 positions match TRBD1. Trimming removed 0 bases from V and 4 bases from J; junction bases left unmatched: 3. The CDR3 spans 16 residues. Germline loops: CDR1 KGHSH, CDR2 LQKENI. CDR3 sequence (DNA): TGTGCCAGCTCACCACCCGGGACAGGGAGCACCGGGGAGCTGTTTTTT. It translates to CASSPPGTGSTGELFF.